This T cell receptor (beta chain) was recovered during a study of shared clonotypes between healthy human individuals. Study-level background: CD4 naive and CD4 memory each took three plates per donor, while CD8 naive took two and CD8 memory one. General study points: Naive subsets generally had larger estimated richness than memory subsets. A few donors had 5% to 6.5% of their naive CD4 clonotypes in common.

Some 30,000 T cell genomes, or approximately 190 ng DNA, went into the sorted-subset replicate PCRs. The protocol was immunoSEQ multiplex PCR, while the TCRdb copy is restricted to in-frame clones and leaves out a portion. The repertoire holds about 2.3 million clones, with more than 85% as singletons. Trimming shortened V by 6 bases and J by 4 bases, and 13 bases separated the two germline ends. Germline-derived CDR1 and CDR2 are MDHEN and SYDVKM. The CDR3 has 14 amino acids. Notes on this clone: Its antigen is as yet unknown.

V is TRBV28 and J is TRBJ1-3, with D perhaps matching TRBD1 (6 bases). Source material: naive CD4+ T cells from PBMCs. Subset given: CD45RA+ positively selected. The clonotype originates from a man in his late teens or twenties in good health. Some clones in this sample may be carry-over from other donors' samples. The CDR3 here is CASRSGTLGNTIYF. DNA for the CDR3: TGTGCCAGCAGGTCCGGGACACTAGGAAACACCATATATTTT.